This is a list of T cell receptor beta chains from one sample in a study of T-cell memory formation after mild COVID-19. From the 5' RACE reads, TCRdb called clonotypes with MiXCR, one entry per CDR3 protein. The sample carries 410,000 or so distinct CDR3 sequences, 20% to 25% recorded once. The sample was PBMCs or a T cell subset sorted from them (not recorded which). The origin of the receptors is an adult woman who had mild COVID-19 (a few samples of this study predate the infection). Cell type and time point are not known. The CDR3 runs from the conserved cysteine through the conserved F or W. Each record gives: clone size, J gene, D gene, V gene, CDR3 DNA, CDR3 protein. A D gene is named only where the DNA matches it firmly. The size entry is marked missing in some rows and otherwise reads once, few, many or a size class.

few TRBJ1-1 NA TRBV5-1 TGCGCCAGCAGCTTGAGGCAGGGCACTGAAGCTTTCTTT CASSLRQGTEAFF
NA TRBJ2-4 NA TRBV6-2/TRBV6-3 TGTGCCAGCAAGGGGTATCAAAACATTCAGTACTTC CASKGYQNIQYF
few TRBJ2-1 TRBD2 TRBV7-3 TGTGCCAGCAGCTTAAGCGGACTAGCGGGAGTGGAGCAGTTCTTC CASSLSGLAGVEQFF
few TRBJ2-6 NA TRBV4-2 TGTGCCAGCAGCCAAGATCAATCTATGATAAACTCTGGGGCCAACGTCCTGACTTTC CASSQDQSMINSGANVLTF
NA TRBJ2-7 NA TRBV5-1 TGCGCCAGCAGCTTGGGGGGGAGAGACGAGCAGTACTTC CASSLGGRDEQYF
many TRBJ2-7 NA TRBV12-3/TRBV12-4 TGTGCCAGCAGTTTGCGGCAGAGCTACGAGCAGTACTTC CASSLRQSYEQYF
NA TRBJ1-6 NA TRBV7-2 TGTGCCAGCAGCCAGGGTCGGGGGCATGGGGATTCACCCCTCCACTTT CASSQGRGHGDSPLHF
NA TRBJ2-7 TRBD2 TRBV6-5 TGTGCCAGCGGACTTGGGGGGGACTCCTACGAGCAGTACTTC CASGLGGDSYEQYF
NA TRBJ1-4 NA TRBV6-6 TGTGCCAGCAGTTCCGGGGCGACAACTAATGAAAAACTGTTTTTT CASSSGATTNEKLFF
few TRBJ2-1 TRBD1 TRBV9 TGTGCCAGCAGTCGACAGGGGAATGAGCAGTTCTTC CASSRQGNEQFF
few TRBJ2-7 TRBD1 TRBV5-6 TGTGCCAGCAGCTGGGCCGGGACAGGGGTCCACGAGCAGTACTTC CASSWAGTGVHEQYF
NA TRBJ2-2 TRBD1 TRBV7-6 TGTGCCAGCAGCTTAGCCGGACAGGTGGCCGGGGAGCTGTTTTTT CASSLAGQVAGELFF
NA TRBJ2-1 NA TRBV4-2 TGTGCCAGCAGCCAATTAACTGGAGGTAACAATGAGCAGTTCTTC CASSQLTGGNNEQFF
few TRBJ2-7 TRBD2 TRBV7-9 TGTGCCAGCAGCACCGGGACTAGAGGAGGTGTGGAGCAGTACTTC CASSTGTRGGVEQYF
NA TRBJ2-1 NA TRBV6-4 TGTGCCAGCAGTGAAAGTTCCCTCTCCTACAATGAGCAGTTCTTC CASSESSLSYNEQFF
few TRBJ1-1 NA TRBV18 TGTGCCAGCTCACCAATGGGAGGAGTGAACACTGAAGCTTTCTTT CASSPMGGVNTEAFF
NA TRBJ1-4 TRBD1 TRBV4-2 TGTGCCAGCAGCCAAGACAGACAGGGGAAGGAAAAACTGTTTTTT CASSQDRQGKEKLFF
few TRBJ1-6 NA TRBV4-3 TGCGCCAGCAGCCGAACAACAGATTCACCCCTCCACTTT CASSRTTDSPLHF
NA TRBJ2-1 TRBD2 TRBV29-1 TGCAGCGTTGAAGGTCTAGCGGGCTACAATGAGCAGTTCTTC CSVEGLAGYNEQFF
NA TRBJ2-5 TRBD2 TRBV4-1 TGCGCCAGCAGCCAAATCAGGAGGGGACTAGCTATGGAGACCCAGTACTTC CASSQIRRGLAMETQYF
NA TRBJ2-3 TRBD2 TRBV7-9 TGTGCCAGCAGCTCAAGCGGGGGCATCACAGATACGCAGTATTTT CASSSSGGITDTQYF
once TRBJ2-1 TRBD2 TRBV5-6 TGTGCCAGCAGCATGGGACTAGCGGATGAGCAGTTCTTC CASSMGLADEQFF
NA TRBJ2-7 NA TRBV18 TGTGCCAGCTCACCCGGGACTCAACAATACGAGCAGTACTTC CASSPGTQQYEQYF
NA TRBJ2-7 NA TRBV6-5 TGTGCCAGCAGTTACTGGGCCGTGGGGGCCTACGAGCAGTACTTC CASSYWAVGAYEQYF
NA TRBJ2-1 NA TRBV6-6 TGTGCCAGCCGGCCAGGGGGGTACAATGAGCAGTTCTTC CASRPGGYNEQFF
NA TRBJ2-7 NA TRBV6-2/TRBV6-3 TGTGCCAGCAGCCGACACCGCGCAGGGCTCGGCTACGAGCAGTACTTC CASSRHRAGLGYEQYF
few TRBJ2-2 NA TRBV20-1 TGCAGTGCTAGCGGGAGCTTCGCCGGGGAGCTGTTTTTT CSASGSFAGELFF
NA TRBJ2-3 NA TRBV5-1 TGCGCCAGCAGCTTGGGGACTGGGCTAGGAGATACGCAGTATTTT CASSLGTGLGDTQYF
NA TRBJ1-5 NA TRBV20-1 TGCAGTGCTAGTGCGGGGGTTCAGCCCCAGCATTTT CSASAGVQPQHF
NA TRBJ2-1 NA TRBV12-3/TRBV12-4 TGTGCCAGCAGTTCCGGGAATAGGGGTGAGCAGTTCTTC CASSSGNRGEQFF
few TRBJ2-5 NA TRBV18 TGTGCCAGCTCACCACCGATTAGGGAGACCCAGTACTTC CASSPPIRETQYF
few TRBJ1-5 TRBD1 TRBV6-2/TRBV6-3 TGTGCCAGCAGCAAGACCGGGACAGGTACATTACTTGACTTAGGTCAGCCCCAGCATTTT CASSKTGTGTLLDLGQPQHF
NA TRBJ1-1 TRBD1 TRBV3-1 TGTGCCAGCAGCAACTTGGGACAGGGGAACACTGAAGCTTTCTTT CASSNLGQGNTEAFF
NA TRBJ1-5 TRBD1 TRBV6-5 TGTGCCAGCAGAGGGACAGGACACAATCAGCCCCAGCATTTT CASRGTGHNQPQHF
NA TRBJ2-1 TRBD1 TRBV2 TGTGCCAGCAGTGAAGAGGGACAGGGAGGCAATGAGCAGTTCTTC CASSEEGQGGNEQFF
few TRBJ1-1 NA TRBV5-1 TGCGCCAGCAGCTTGAATGCTGGGGGGAGGAACACTGAAGCTTTCTTT CASSLNAGGRNTEAFF
few TRBJ1-2 TRBD1 TRBV7-9 TGTGCCAGCAGCCCGACAGGGGGCCGGGGCTACACCTTC CASSPTGGRGYTF
NA TRBJ2-3 TRBD2 TRBV29-1 TGCAGCGTTGTTGGACTAGCACTTCTCACAGATACGCAGTATTTT CSVVGLALLTDTQYF
few TRBJ2-1 NA TRBV4-2 TGTGCCAGCAGCCAAGATCCCGGGATATTCTACAATGAGCAGTTCTTC CASSQDPGIFYNEQFF